A selection of T cell receptor beta chains follows, all from one sample in a study of neurological immune-mediated disorders. TCRdb used MiXCR to reprocess the 5' RACE reads, holding one entry per CDR3 protein. The data contain tens of thousands of distinct CDR3 sequences, 3% to 4% of them singletons. The sequenced sample consisted of PBMCs. The receptors stem from a man aged 40-49 years with multiple sclerosis. The CDR3 runs from the conserved cysteine through the conserved F or W. A D gene is named only where the DNA matches it firmly.

D gene: NA; V gene: TRBV5-1; CDR3 protein: CASSLLFDEQFF
D gene: NA; V gene: TRBV20-1; CDR3 protein: CSAEGLLAGLHF
D gene: NA; V gene: TRBV7-2; CDR3 protein: CASSLAQDKYYGYTF
D gene: TRBD1; V gene: TRBV28; CDR3 protein: CASRPTQGEYSYEQYF
D gene: NA; V gene: TRBV7-9; CDR3 protein: CASSYLQLLDTQYF
D gene: TRBD2; V gene: TRBV5-1; CDR3 protein: CASSGGTSGSRGTGELFF
D gene: NA; V gene: TRBV15; CDR3 protein: CATSSGTAKNIQYF
D gene: TRBD2; V gene: TRBV5-1; CDR3 protein: CASGTSGGNEQFF
D gene: TRBD2; V gene: TRBV10-2; CDR3 protein: CASTRVVGGQETQYF
D gene: NA; V gene: TRBV7-2; CDR3 protein: CASSLAPGAGSDTQYF
D gene: TRBD1; V gene: TRBV12-3/TRBV12-4; CDR3 protein: CASSHRDRDEKLFF
D gene: NA; V gene: TRBV28; CDR3 protein: CASYFTGDHEQYF
D gene: TRBD2; V gene: TRBV27; CDR3 protein: CASIGGETQYF
D gene: NA; V gene: TRBV6-6; CDR3 protein: CASRTGLGNTEAFF
D gene: TRBD1; V gene: TRBV5-1; CDR3 protein: CASSATGGDQPQHF
D gene: NA; V gene: TRBV7-9; CDR3 protein: CASSLRGEAFF
D gene: NA; V gene: TRBV29-1; CDR3 protein: CSVIPHTGELFF
D gene: TRBD1; V gene: TRBV5-1; CDR3 protein: CASSLGTGGQHQHF
D gene: TRBD1; V gene: TRBV24-1; CDR3 protein: CATSDLHPAAQGASSYEQYF
D gene: TRBD2; V gene: TRBV12-3/TRBV12-4; CDR3 protein: CASSWGSTSGFTDTQYF
D gene: NA; V gene: TRBV7-2; CDR3 protein: CASSLSGNQPQHF
D gene: NA; V gene: TRBV20-1; CDR3 protein: CSASSGYARRTGELFF
D gene: NA; V gene: TRBV7-2; CDR3 protein: CASSLRGTQYF
D gene: NA; V gene: TRBV5-1; CDR3 protein: CASSLSSNSYEQYF
D gene: TRBD2; V gene: TRBV15; CDR3 protein: CATSRPGGLSYEQYF
D gene: NA; V gene: TRBV10-3; CDR3 protein: CAISEGNWETQYF
D gene: TRBD2; V gene: TRBV20-1; CDR3 protein: CSARFLSGGRVNEQYF
D gene: TRBD1; V gene: TRBV7-9; CDR3 protein: CASSSPGTDYEQYF
D gene: TRBD1; V gene: TRBV5-6; CDR3 protein: CASSWDRAEAFF
D gene: NA; V gene: TRBV10-3; CDR3 protein: CAIRSGEYEQYF
D gene: TRBD1; V gene: TRBV6-5; CDR3 protein: CASSSGQGYAYEQYF
D gene: NA; V gene: TRBV2; CDR3 protein: CASSGGAQSTETQYF
D gene: NA; V gene: TRBV5-1; CDR3 protein: CASSSGPYEQYF
D gene: TRBD2; V gene: TRBV20-1; CDR3 protein: CSVRASGSEQYF
D gene: NA; V gene: TRBV5-1; CDR3 protein: CASSYTGTEYDTQYF
D gene: NA; V gene: TRBV7-6; CDR3 protein: CASSDRATGEQFF
D gene: NA; V gene: TRBV5-1; CDR3 protein: CASSPLGGGVVPNTEAFF
D gene: TRBD2; V gene: TRBV20-1; CDR3 protein: CSALFGLAGVTQYF
D gene: NA; V gene: TRBV11-2; CDR3 protein: CASSFLAGNYGYTF
D gene: TRBD2; V gene: TRBV4-2; CDR3 protein: CASSPAGAGGHEQFF
D gene: NA; V gene: TRBV5-1; CDR3 protein: CASSSTPSGEAKNIQYF
D gene: NA; V gene: TRBV9; CDR3 protein: CASRARKF
D gene: TRBD2; V gene: TRBV7-6; CDR3 protein: CASSYIAGGPTTDTQYF
D gene: NA; V gene: TRBV18; CDR3 protein: CASSPSSNQPQHF
D gene: NA; V gene: TRBV25-1; CDR3 protein: CASSSGGYSNQPQHF
D gene: TRBD2; V gene: TRBV20-1; CDR3 protein: CSAKVGRNFYNEQFF
D gene: TRBD1; V gene: TRBV20-1; CDR3 protein: CSARGRGPMNTEAFF
D gene: NA; V gene: TRBV29-1; CDR3 protein: CSVAGRMNTEAFF
D gene: NA; V gene: TRBV14; CDR3 protein: CASSQDVRQTLGQETQYF
D gene: TRBD1; V gene: TRBV11-2; CDR3 protein: CASNTLKRTGDGYTF
D gene: NA; V gene: TRBV5-1; CDR3 protein: CASSLAEGTQYF
D gene: TRBD1; V gene: TRBV20-1; CDR3 protein: CSASPGTGSTDTQYF
D gene: TRBD2; V gene: TRBV5-1; CDR3 protein: CASSSPSGSQETQYF
D gene: TRBD1; V gene: TRBV7-9; CDR3 protein: CASSKRDRGQTF
D gene: NA; V gene: TRBV7-9; CDR3 protein: CASSLDRGTRNTGELFF
D gene: TRBD2; V gene: TRBV20-1; CDR3 protein: CSATGGIRYETQYF
D gene: NA; V gene: TRBV20-1; CDR3 protein: CSAGGGTYGYTF
D gene: NA; V gene: TRBV12-3/TRBV12-4; CDR3 protein: CASTIRRNTDTQYF
D gene: NA; V gene: TRBV3-1; CDR3 protein: CASTPRSNTEAFF
D gene: NA; V gene: TRBV18; CDR3 protein: CASSPGTGPYEQYF